This paragraph covers one T cell receptor (beta chain) sequence. Its specificity is unknown. The data originate from a study of cytomegalovirus exposure and HLA in healthy donors. General study findings and limits: Approximately 160 TCR beta chains were listed as cytomegalovirus-associated. Donors were assumed by presence/absence analyses to have roughly uniform sequencing depth. A further, later analysis showed that HLA-associated TCR beta chains (compared with equally common others) were more clonally expanded.

Vbeta (60) and Jbeta (13) primers were used in the PCR. Profiled with immunoSEQ multiplex PCR; TCRdb holds only in-frame clones, not every one. This table holds tens of thousands of clones, 67% found once. The CDR3 covers 12 residues. Trimming removed 4 bases from V and 11 bases from J, with 17 bases in between. The germline gives CDR1 SQVTM, CDR2 ANQGSEA. The TCR comes from a young man in good health and CMV-seronegative. The sample was PBMCs. This chain links TRBV29-1 with TRBJ1-1, with D unclear. The CDR3 DNA reads TGCAGCGTTGTTTCCGCAGAGGCTGGCGCTTTCTTT. It specifies CSVVSAEAGAFF.